Listed below are T cell receptor beta chains from one sample, sequenced in a study of patients and donors after allogeneic stem cell transplantation. TCRdb redid the calling of the RT-PCR reads with MiXCR, one entry per CDR3 protein. The sample lists hundreds of thousands of distinct CDR3 sequences, 14% occurring once. The sequencing sample was made of blood, either unsorted or a sorted T cell fraction (not recorded which). Every receptor here comes from a human donor who was either an allogeneic HSCT recipient or a stem cell or donor lymphocyte infusion donor (not recorded which). It is not recorded whose cells these are; they may come from a transplant donor. Both conserved end residues are part of each CDR3. A D gene is named only where the DNA matches it firmly. Expanded clones are given a class, and other clones once, few, many or no size at all.

D gene	clone size	V gene	J gene	CDR3 protein	CDR3 DNA
NA	few	TRBV21-1	TRBJ2-7	CASSKDLGGEQYF	TGTGCCAGCAGCAAAGATCTGGGGGGGGAGCAGTACTTC
TRBD2	NA	TRBV2	TRBJ2-3	CASGAGGTTDTQYF	TGTGCCAGCGGAGCGGGGGGGACCACAGATACGCAGTATTTT
TRBD2	few	TRBV2	TRBJ2-4	CASSPQRGIQYF	TGTGCCAGCAGTCCACAGCGGGGGATTCAGTACTTC
TRBD2	many	TRBV5-4	TRBJ2-1	CASSFPQRGNYEQFF	TGTGCCAGCAGCTTCCCCCAGCGGGGTAACTATGAGCAGTTCTTC
TRBD1	many	TRBV12-3/TRBV12-4	TRBJ1-1	CASSTGTGGVGTEAFF	TGTGCCAGCAGCACCGGGACAGGGGGGGTAGGGACTGAAGCTTTCTTT
NA	few	TRBV9	TRBJ2-5	CASSAAIPGQYQETQYF	TGTGCCAGCAGCGCGGCCATACCTGGACAGTACCAAGAGACCCAGTACTTC
NA	few	TRBV10-3	TRBJ1-5	CAISESSNNQPQHF	TGTGCCATCAGTGAGTCATCTAACAATCAGCCCCAGCATTTT
NA	NA	TRBV20-1	TRBJ2-3	CSARGQTRGIDTQYF	TGCAGTGCTAGAGGCCAGACTAGGGGTATAGATACGCAGTATTTT
NA	few	TRBV25-1	TRBJ2-7	CASSEFRGSGNEQYF	TGTGCCAGCAGTGAATTCCGAGGGTCAGGGAACGAGCAGTACTTC
NA	NA	TRBV2	TRBJ1-2	CASSEEGLGYGYTF	TGTGCCAGCAGTGAAGAAGGGTTAGGCTATGGCTACACCTTC
NA	few	TRBV7-6	TRBJ1-3	CASSTGLAGSGNTIYF	TGTGCCAGCAGCACAGGGTTAGCGGGCTCTGGAAACACCATATATTTT
TRBD1	many	TRBV7-2	TRBJ1-2	CASRQGPLGGYTF	TGTGCCAGCCGACAGGGGCCCTTGGGAGGCTACACCTTC
TRBD2	NA	TRBV20-1	TRBJ2-7	CSAREGLAGYEQYF	TGCAGTGCTAGGGAGGGACTAGCGGGCTACGAGCAGTACTTC
NA	many	TRBV10-3	TRBJ2-1	CAISIRDLYNEQFF	TGTGCCATCAGTATCCGGGACCTATACAATGAGCAGTTCTTC
NA	few	TRBV12-3/TRBV12-4	TRBJ2-5	CASTRTGGETQYF	TGTGCCAGCACCCGGACAGGAGGGGAGACCCAGTACTTC
NA	many	TRBV7-3	TRBJ2-7	CASSGDPTGVYEQYF	TGTGCCAGCAGCGGGGACCCCACCGGAGTCTACGAGCAGTACTTC
NA	NA	TRBV4-2	TRBJ1-4	CASSQDRSQENEKLFF	TGTGCCAGCAGCCAAGATCGATCCCAGGAAAACGAAAAACTGTTTTTT
NA	NA	TRBV15	TRBJ2-3	CATSRPPLGDTQYF	TGTGCCACCAGCAGACCCCCTTTAGGGGATACGCAGTATTTT
TRBD1	many	TRBV20-1	TRBJ1-2	CSARQGEVDYGYTF	TGCAGTGCACGACAGGGGGAGGTCGACTATGGCTACACCTTC
TRBD1	many	TRBV6-1	TRBJ2-7	CASAQGAPYEQYF	TGTGCCAGCGCACAGGGGGCCCCCTACGAGCAGTACTTC
NA	NA	TRBV19	TRBJ1-2	CASIQRQSYYGYTF	TGTGCCAGTATCCAGCGCCAATCCTATTATGGCTACACCTTC
NA	few	TRBV3-1	TRBJ2-4	CASSQGLGRLRKNIQYF	TGTGCCAGCAGCCAAGGGCTGGGCAGACTCCGCAAAAACATTCAGTACTTC
TRBD1	NA	TRBV10-3	TRBJ1-1	CAIRKTGENTEAFF	TGTGCCATCAGAAAGACAGGGGAGAACACTGAAGCTTTCTTT
TRBD1	NA	TRBV20-1	TRBJ2-5	CSARPAGGFETQYF	TGCAGTGCTAGACCCGCAGGGGGCTTTGAGACCCAGTACTTC
TRBD1	NA	TRBV30	TRBJ1-5	CAWSSGTGGQPQHF	TGTGCCTGGAGTTCTGGGACAGGGGGTCAGCCCCAGCATTTT
TRBD1	NA	TRBV6-2/TRBV6-3	TRBJ2-7	CASSYPGTGTGVHEQYF	TGTGCCAGCAGTTACCCGGGTACCGGGACAGGGGTCCACGAGCAGTACTTC
NA	NA	TRBV4-3	TRBJ2-2	CASSQGLWGELFF	TGCGCCAGCAGCCAAGGGTTGTGGGGGGAGCTGTTTTTT
NA	few	TRBV11-2	TRBJ2-7	CASSLDIEGFRQQYF	TGTGCCAGCAGCTTAGATATCGAGGGTTTTAGGCAGCAGTACTTC
NA	NA	TRBV28	TRBJ2-7	CASSLGRQYF	TGTGCCAGCAGTTTAGGACGGCAGTACTTC
TRBD2	NA	TRBV24-1	TRBJ2-4	CATSDPSGGAKNIQYF	TGTGCCACCAGTGACCCCTCGGGGGGGGCCAAAAACATTCAGTACTTC
NA	few	TRBV3-1	TRBJ2-5	CASSQDIAGQETQYF	TGTGCCAGCAGCCAAGATATCGCAGGTCAAGAGACCCAGTACTTC
TRBD1	many	TRBV5-1	TRBJ1-5	CASSLEGQGRSQPQHF	TGCGCCAGCAGCTTGGAGGGACAGGGGCGCAGTCAGCCCCAGCATTTT
NA	NA	TRBV12-3/TRBV12-4	TRBJ1-2	CASSRPFNYGYTF	TGTGCCAGCAGCCGACCATTTAACTATGGCTACACCTTC
NA	few	TRBV6-5	TRBJ2-7	CASSSYTGYEQYF	TGTGCCAGCAGTTCTTATACCGGATACGAGCAGTACTTC
TRBD1	NA	TRBV2	TRBJ1-2	CASSDRQGAGVGYTF	TGTGCCAGCAGTGATCGTCAGGGGGCTGGTGTTGGCTACACCTTC
NA	NA	TRBV20-1	TRBJ2-7	CSARDFRALSSYEQYF	TGCAGTGCTAGAGACTTCAGGGCATTATCATCCTACGAGCAGTACTTC
NA	many	TRBV2	TRBJ1-5	CASSGRTATQPQHF	TGTGCCAGCTCGGGAAGGACAGCTACACAGCCCCAGCATTTT
TRBD2	many	TRBV7-3	TRBJ2-3	CASGERGGDTDTQYF	TGTGCCAGCGGAGAGCGGGGGGGAGACACAGATACGCAGTATTTT
NA	NA	TRBV5-4	TRBJ1-3	CASSSYGGNTIYF	TGTGCCAGCAGCTCATACGGAGGAAACACCATATATTTT
TRBD1	NA	TRBV20-1	TRBJ1-2	CSARRAGGFSNYGYTF	TGCAGTGCTAGACGGGCAGGGGGATTCTCTAACTATGGCTACACCTTC
NA	few	TRBV7-9	TRBJ1-1	CASRSYKGLPEAFF	TGTGCCAGCAGAAGCTACAAGGGATTACCTGAAGCTTTCTTT
TRBD1	many	TRBV5-1	TRBJ2-5	CASSSGTGNQQTQYF	TGCGCCAGCAGCTCGGGGACAGGGAATCAACAGACCCAGTACTTC
TRBD1	few	TRBV5-1	TRBJ1-2	CASSLRDSSYGYTF	TGCGCCAGCAGCCTACGGGACAGCTCCTATGGCTACACCTTC
NA	NA	TRBV4-1	TRBJ1-4	CASSQDNQGIEKLFF	TGCGCCAGCAGCCAAGATAACCAGGGGATTGAAAAACTGTTTTTT
NA	few	TRBV4-2	TRBJ2-1	CASSQSPGGMGNEQFF	TGTGCCAGCAGCCAATCTCCCGGCGGGATGGGTAATGAGCAGTTCTTC
TRBD1	few	TRBV12-3/TRBV12-4	TRBJ2-7	CASSDRGDRGYEQYF	TGTGCCAGCAGTGACCGTGGGGACAGGGGCTACGAGCAGTACTTC
NA	few	TRBV9	TRBJ2-7	CASSVGRGAPYEQYF	TGTGCCAGCAGCGTAGGGAGGGGAGCTCCCTACGAGCAGTACTTC
TRBD1	few	TRBV12-3/TRBV12-4	TRBJ1-4	CASSPGQGKNEKLFF	TGTGCCAGCAGTCCCGGACAGGGAAAAAATGAAAAACTGTTTTTT
TRBD1	NA	TRBV11-3	TRBJ2-7	CASSRQGALREQYF	TGTGCCAGCAGTAGACAGGGGGCTCTACGAGAGCAGTACTTC
NA	few	TRBV9	TRBJ1-3	CASSAVSGAGNTIYF	TGTGCCAGCAGCGCAGTATCTGGGGCTGGAAACACCATATATTTT
TRBD1	NA	TRBV4-1	TRBJ2-7	CASSPRQGADEQYF	TGCGCCAGCAGCCCTCGACAGGGGGCGGACGAGCAGTACTTC
NA	NA	TRBV10-2	TRBJ2-3	CASTAPSTDTQYF	TGCGCCAGCACGGCACCTAGCACAGATACGCAGTATTTT
NA	many	TRBV11-3	TRBJ1-1	CASSREPNTEAFF	TGTGCCAGCAGCAGAGAACCGAACACTGAAGCTTTCTTT
TRBD1	NA	TRBV7-2	TRBJ2-1	CASNRGYNEQFF	TGTGCCAGCAACAGGGGTTACAATGAGCAGTTCTTC
NA	few	TRBV30	TRBJ2-1	CAWNPPQEQFF	TGTGCCTGGAACCCGCCACAGGAGCAGTTCTTC
NA	many	TRBV20-1	TRBJ1-5	CSAPPQTPGGNQPQHF	TGCAGTGCGCCCCCGCAGACCCCGGGGGGCAATCAGCCCCAGCATTTT
TRBD1	many	TRBV25-1	TRBJ2-3	CASSVGQGATDTQYF	TGTGCCAGCAGTGTCGGACAGGGGGCTACAGATACGCAGTATTTT
TRBD2	many	TRBV30	TRBJ2-1	CAWSVGFETSGGDYEQFF	TGTGCCTGGAGTGTTGGGTTTGAGACTAGCGGGGGGGATTATGAGCAGTTCTTC
TRBD2	NA	TRBV3-1	TRBJ2-3	CASSQVGGSKRGVPTDTQYF	TGTGCCAGCAGCCAAGTGGGCGGATCCAAGCGGGGGGTCCCCACAGATACGCAGTATTTT
NA	few	TRBV4-1	TRBJ2-2	CASSQVAGTGELFF	TGCGCCAGCAGCCAAGTGGCTGGAACCGGGGAGCTGTTTTTT